These 27 T cell receptor beta chains share one sample of origin, sequenced in a study of control samples from healthy donors and cancer patients. Only in-frame clones appear in the TCRdb table, and some are missing; sequencing was by immunoSEQ multiplex PCR. This table holds 130,000 to 150,000 clones, approximately 91% found once. Sequenced sample: blood. The receptors stem from a man aged 25-45 years in good health.

V gene TRBV9 combines with J gene TRBJ1-4, with 7 bases matching TRBD1. V lost 0 bases to trimming and J lost 8 bases; unmatched junction nucleotides: 10. The CDR3 runs to 16 residues. The germline CDR1 and CDR2 sequences are SGDLS and YYNGEE. CDR3 sequence reads: CASSVGGTEGLEKLFF. The CDR3 nucleotides are TGTGCCAGCAGCGTAGGTGGGACAGAGGGATTGGAAAAACTGTTTTTT.

J is TRBJ2-3 and V is TRBV4-2; TRBD2 matches 8 bases. Germline CDR1 reads LGHNA; CDR2 reads YNFKEQ. This CDR3 has 16 amino acids. The V gene end was trimmed by 4 bases and the J gene end by 3 bases; junction bases not matched to a gene: 9. CDR3 coding DNA: TGTGCCAGCAGCCTTAAACCGGGGGGGCAAACAGATACGCAGTATTTT. Its protein product is CASSLKPGGQTDTQYF.

The chain is built from TRBV28 and TRBJ2-5; TRBD2 might be the D (6 bases). V was pared by 3 bases and J by 6 bases, with 11 bases between. There are 13 residues in the CDR3. The V gene's germline CDR1 is MDHEN and CDR2 SYDVKM. For the CDR3, the DNA is TGTGCCAGCAGTTTGGAGGGAAGCAAGACCCAGTACTTC. Encoded protein: CASSLEGSKTQYF.

This sequence joins TRBV28 and TRBJ1-5; D uncertain. Per the germline V gene, CDR1 is MDHEN and CDR2 is SYDVKM. V lost 7 bases to trimming and J lost 4 bases, with 20 bases between them. This CDR3 comprises 16 residues. Written as DNA, the CDR3 is TGTGCCAGCACCTCCCTGTCCCTAACGGGAAATCAGCCCCAGCATTTT. It encodes CASTSLSLTGNQPQHF.

J is TRBJ2-2 and V is TRBV12-5, with 8 positions matching TRBD1. Germline V lookup: CDR1 LGHNT, CDR2 FRNRAP. J gave up 4 bases and V 2 bases, and 6 bases lay outside the gene matches. This CDR3 is built from 16 residues. This CDR3 reads CASGLLRDRRTGELFF. The CDR3 nucleotides read TGTGCTAGTGGTTTGTTAAGGGACAGGCGCACCGGGGAGCTGTTTTTT.

The genes are TRBV10-3 and TRBJ2-1; D is tentatively TRBD1 or TRBD2 (5 bases each). This CDR3 has 16 amino acids. V gave up 5 bases and J gave up 5 bases, with 19 bases separating them. CDR1 and CDR2 (germline): ENHRY, SYGVKD. The CDR3 DNA sequence: TGTGCCATCAGTCGGAGGTCGGCAGGGCTTGACAATGAGCAGTTCTTC. Encoded protein: CAISRRSAGLDNEQFF.

The J gene is TRBJ1-2, the V gene TRBV5-1, with D uncertain. Looked up from germline, CDR1 is SGHRS and CDR2 is YFSETQ. This CDR3 contains 14 residues. The germline V and J ends were trimmed by 0 bases and 4 bases, with 10 bases remaining between them. DNA for the CDR3: TGCGCCAGCAGCTTGGATGCCGGGCGCTATGGCTACACCTTC. Amino acid sequence: CASSLDAGRYGYTF.

V gene TRBV12-3 or TRBV12-4 combines with J gene TRBJ2-3, with 8 bases fitting TRBD1. This CDR3 comprises 12 residues. With V trimmed by 8 bases and J by 5 bases, 3 bases remained unmatched. CDR3 region: CASGTGGDTQYF. The CDR3 DNA reads TGTGCCAGCGGAACAGGGGGAGATACGCAGTATTTT.

The chain couples TRBV6-5 to TRBJ2-7; D is ambiguous. V lost 1 base and J lost 1, with 5 bases in between. CDR3 size: 13 residues. Germline-derived CDR1 and CDR2 are MNHEY and SVGAGI. CDR3 nucleotide sequence: TGTGCCAGCAGTTACTACAGATCCTACGAGCAGTACTTC. Protein sequence: CASSYYRSYEQYF.

V usage is TRBV7-9 and J usage is TRBJ2-7, with a tentative D call TRBD2 (6 bases). The CDR3 totals 13 residues. V gave up 5 bases and J gave up 5 bases, with 13 bases separating them. The germline gives CDR1 SEHNR, CDR2 FQNEAQ (reference sequence). CDR3 nucleotide sequence: TGTGCCAGCAGCCACCCATGGGGGGACGAGCAGTACTTC. Protein sequence: CASSHPWGDEQYF.

This chain links TRBV11-2 with TRBJ2-7; D possibly uses TRBD1 or TRBD2 (5 bases each). CDR3 length: 15 amino acids. Germline assignment: CDR1 SGHAT and CDR2 FQNNGV. V shed 0 bases and J shed 2 bases, with 11 bases lying between them. CDR3 nucleotides: TGTGCCAGCAGCTTAGAGGCAGGGAGCGCCTACGAGCAGTACTTC. It specifies CASSLEAGSAYEQYF. The variable domain in full, with the rest retrieved from reference TRBV11-2 and TRBJ2-7, is EAGVAQSPRYKIIEKRQSVAFWCNPISGHATLYWYQQILGQGPKLLIQFQNNGVVDDSQLPKDRFSAERLKGVDSTLKIQPAKLEDSAVYLCASSLEAGSAYEQYFGPGTRLTVT.

V is TRBV4-1 and J is TRBJ2-3; D is undetermined. Trimming stripped 2 bases from V and 0 bases from J, with 6 bases between. CDR3 length: 14 residues. Germline CDR1 reads MGHRA; CDR2 reads YSYEKL. The CDR3 DNA reads as TGCGCCAGCAGCCAATTACAAAGCACAGATACGCAGTATTTT. Encoded protein: CASSQLQSTDTQYF.

The chain combines TRBV27 with TRBJ1-6, with D maybe TRBD1 (6 bases). V lost 7 bases and J lost 9, with 13 bases in between. The CDR3 extends over 13 amino acids. CDR1 and CDR2 (germline): MNHEY, SMNVEV (reference sequence). The DNA of the CDR3 is TGTGCCAGCAACCTACAGGGAGGTTCACCCCTCCACTTT. This encodes CASNLQGGSPLHF.

This rearrangement joins TRBV30 to TRBJ2-2; TRBD2 matches 9 bases. Germline V CDR1 and CDR2: GTSNPN, SVGIG (reference sequence). The CDR3 totals 14 residues. V shed 3 bases and J 4 bases; nucleotides not matched to a gene: 3. The CDR3 reads CAWRPSGITGELFF. The CDR3 coding sequence is TGTGCCTGGAGGCCTAGCGGGATCACCGGGGAGCTGTTTTTT.

V is TRBV6-2 or TRBV6-3 and J is TRBJ2-4; D is uncertain. V lost 2 bases and J lost 12, with 11 bases in between. This CDR3 is 12 amino acids long. Germline lookup yields CDR1 MNHEY and CDR2 SVGEGT. The CDR3 here is CASSYPSRPQYF. Written as DNA, the CDR3 is TGTGCCAGCAGTTACCCCTCAAGGCCTCAGTACTTC.

This rearrangement joins TRBV10-2 to TRBJ2-3; TRBD2 aligns across 13 bases. The CDR3 sequence is 15 residues long. Unmatched junction bases numbered 8, after V lost 10 bases and J lost 4 bases. Germline values: CDR1 WSHSY, CDR2 SAAADI. As DNA, the CDR3 is TGCGCCACCTCCCCGGGACTAGCGGGGTCAGATACGCAGTATTTT. Encoded protein: CATSPGLAGSDTQYF.

The chain joins TRBV6-6 to TRBJ2-7; 7 bases are shared with TRBD1. The CDR3 loop spans 14 amino acids. Germline V gives CDR1 MNHNY, CDR2 SVGAGI (reference sequence). Germline trimming cut 7 bases from V and 0 bases from J; bases unmatched to any gene: 6. The CDR3 DNA follows: TGTGCCAGCACCCGCGGACAGGCCTCCTACGAGCAGTACTTC. Translation gives CASTRGQASYEQYF.

This clone was found once. The chain couples TRBV12-5 to TRBJ1-1; D not certain. Germline assignment: CDR1 LGHNT and CDR2 FRNRAP. Trimming took 2 bases from V and 0 from J, leaving 22 bases between them. The CDR3 is made up of 19 amino acids. DNA for the CDR3: TGTGCTAGTGGTTTGTATCTCATGCCCCAGCTCGGCATGAACACTGAAGCTTTCTTT. Encoded protein: CASGLYLMPQLGMNTEAFF.

This sequence joins TRBV7-8 and TRBJ2-4; 10 bases are shared with TRBD2. The CDR3 totals 18 residues. Germline V CDR1 and CDR2: SGHVS, FQNEAQ. V lost 3 bases and J lost 3; bases outside the gene matches: 11. CDR3 residues: CASSFGPAGGSSKNIQYF. The CDR3 bases are TGTGCCAGCAGCTTTGGACCAGCGGGGGGGTCAAGCAAAAACATTCAGTACTTC.

J is TRBJ1-2 and V is TRBV5-1; D ambiguous. The CDR3 covers 16 residues. V dropped 7 bases and J dropped 4 bases, with 23 bases sitting between them. Germline V gene sequence: CDR1 SGHRS, CDR2 YFSETQ. The CDR3 protein is CASELGGSVVGYGYTF. The CDR3 DNA reads TGCGCCAGCGAACTGGGAGGGTCAGTAGTAGGCTATGGCTACACCTTC.

This chain links TRBV6-1 with TRBJ2-7; D ambiguous. The germline V and J ends were trimmed by 2 bases and 5 bases, with 7 bases remaining between them. The germline V gene encodes CDR1 MNHNS and CDR2 SASEGT. This CDR3 spans 12 amino acids. The CDR3: CASSEMLHEQYF. DNA for the CDR3: TGTGCCAGCAGTGAAATGTTACACGAGCAGTACTTC.

V usage is TRBV7-9 and J usage is TRBJ2-7, with 11 bases matching TRBD1. From germline, CDR1 is SEHNR and CDR2 FQNEAQ (reference sequence). This CDR3 contains 16 residues. V lost 5 bases, J lost 2 bases, and 8 bases stayed unmatched. The CDR3 coding sequence is TGTGCCAGCAGCACCGGACAGGGGGCCGGTACCTACGAGCAGTACTTC. Its protein product is CASSTGQGAGTYEQYF.

This clone was recorded once. The genes are TRBV11-2 and TRBJ1-1, with D hard to call. This CDR3 contains 11 residues. Germline V gene sequence: CDR1 SGHAT, CDR2 FQNNGV. Trimming removed 1 base at V and 8 bases at J, with 5 bases between. CDR3 DNA: TGTGCCAGCAGCTTAGTGGGGGAAGCTTTCTTT. Its protein is CASSLVGEAFF.

The chain joins TRBV27 to TRBJ1-1, with 8 nucleotides matching TRBD1. Unmatched junction bases numbered 6, after V lost 1 base and J lost 11 bases. This CDR3 has 13 residues. Germline V gives CDR1 MNHEY, CDR2 SMNVEV (reference sequence). The DNA of the CDR3 is TGTGCCAGCAGTTTATGGCAGGGACAGGCGGCTTTCTTT. Amino acids: CASSLWQGQAAFF.

V usage is TRBV7-9 and J usage is TRBJ1-4; the D is unclear. This CDR3 spans 14 amino acids. Deletions cut 4 bases from V and 6 bases from J, with 12 bases between. The germline V gene has CDR1 SEHNR and CDR2 FQNEAQ (reference sequence). DNA for the CDR3: TGTGCCAGCAGCTATGGGGTGGAGGATGAAAAACTGTTTTTT. It encodes CASSYGVEDEKLFF.

The chain couples TRBV27 to TRBJ2-1; a weak D match, TRBD1 (6 bases). Germline V CDR1 and CDR2: MNHEY, SMNVEV (reference sequence). V was shortened by 6 bases and J by 4 bases, with 19 bases between the two germline ends. The CDR3 length is 16 residues. In nucleotides, the CDR3 is TGTGCCAGCAGCAACCTACAGGGTAGTCGGTACAATGAGCAGTTCTTC. Translated, it gives CASSNLQGSRYNEQFF.

This chain uses TRBV7-2 with TRBJ2-7; D remains ambiguous. The length of the CDR3 is 15 residues. V gave up 5 bases and J gave up 3 bases, with 17 bases separating them. In germline, CDR1 is SGHTA, CDR2 FQGNSA. CDR3 bases: TGTGCCAGCAGCCCAGATTTGGGTACAAGCTACGAGCAGTACTTC. It encodes CASSPDLGTSYEQYF.